This TCR beta chain originates from a study of blood T cell repertoires in COVID-19. Study at large: COVID-19 samples from acute and convalescent phases originated in the United States, Italy and Spain. The cDNA or gDNA used as material had been derived from T cells, B-cell-depleted T cells, or PBMCs.

In the study's own analysis: Estimation of nucleated cell counts relied on the amplification of reference gene primers. Assay used: immunoSEQ multiplex PCR; TCRdb lists only in-frame clones, some missing. That table is the source of V, J and clone size, and D and trimming were worked out from the DNA. The sample lists over 100,000 clones, about 85% occurring once. CDR3 size: 15 residues. The germline gives CDR1 SGHTA, CDR2 FQGTGA. V was clipped by 3 bases and J by 6 bases; unmatched bases: 6. The chain links TRBV7-3 to TRBJ2-1; the match to TRBD1 covers 9 bases. Specimen: peripheral blood. The source is a man aged 80 or over with acute or convalescent COVID-19. CDR3 sequence (DNA): TGTGCCAGCAGCTTTGGACAGGGGAATTTCAATGAGCAGTTCTTC. Its protein is CASSFGQGNFNEQFF.